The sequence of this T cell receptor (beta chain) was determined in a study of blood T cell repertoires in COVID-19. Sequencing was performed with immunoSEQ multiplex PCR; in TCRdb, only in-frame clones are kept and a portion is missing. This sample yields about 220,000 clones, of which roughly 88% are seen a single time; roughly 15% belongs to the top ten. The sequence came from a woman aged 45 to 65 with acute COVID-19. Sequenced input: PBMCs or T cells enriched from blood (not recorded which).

CDR3 coding DNA: TGTGCCAGCAGTCCACACACCCAAGAGACCCAGTACTTC. It specifies CASSPHTQETQYF. The chain couples TRBV28 to TRBJ2-5; D remains unclear. The CDR3 runs to 13 residues. Trimming removed 5 bases at V and 1 base at J, with 8 bases between. Germline V gene sequence: CDR1 MDHEN, CDR2 SYDVKM.